One and the same sample provided the 30 T cell receptor beta chains below, sequenced in a study of blood T cell repertoires in COVID-19. Some clones are missing from TCRdb's copy, which holds only in-frame ones; the method was immunoSEQ multiplex PCR. Of about 15,000 clones in the sample, around 80% are singletons; the top ten hold roughly 15%. The sequencing input was peripheral blood. The receptors stem from a human donor in a cohort sampled during active COVID-19.

This chain links TRBV5-1 with TRBJ1-1; D is unresolved. The germline V gene encodes CDR1 SGHRS and CDR2 YFSETQ. V lost 3 bases to trimming and J lost 3 bases, with 9 bases between them. This CDR3 has 13 amino acids. CDR3 in amino acids: CASSSPPDTEAFF. The DNA for the CDR3 is TGCGCCAGCAGCTCCCCCCCCGACACTGAAGCTTTCTTT.

The rearrangement joins TRBV7-8 to TRBJ2-7; a possible D gene is TRBD1 (7 bases). The CDR3 has 16 residues. Germline CDR1 SGHVS, CDR2 FQNEAQ. The ends were cut back, 5 bases at V and 5 bases at J, with 22 bases in the middle. The CDR3 is CASSPGGWGAGHEQYF. CDR3 bases: TGTGCCAGCAGCCCAGGGGGTTGGGGGGCAGGCCACGAGCAGTACTTC. Looking up the rest from reference TRBV7-8 and TRBJ2-7 gives the full variable domain: GAGVSQSPRYKVAKRGQDVALRCDPISGHVSLFWYQQALGQGPEFLTYFQNEAQLDKSGLPSDRFFAERPEGSVSTLKIQRTQQEDSAVYLCASSPGGWGAGHEQYFGPGTRLTVT.

The chain couples TRBV7-9 to TRBJ2-5; 13 nucleotides match TRBD2. CDR1 and CDR2 from the germline V gene are SEHNR and FQNEAQ (reference sequence). The V segment lost 5 bases and the J segment 4 bases; nucleotides outside the gene matches: 1. CDR3 size: 14 residues. CDR3 in DNA: TGTGCCAGCAGCAGGACTAGCGGGAGAGAGACCCAGTACTTC. Amino acid sequence: CASSRTSGRETQYF. Variable domain in full (rest from reference TRBV7-9 and TRBJ2-5): DTGVSQNPRHKITKRGQNVTFRCDPISEHNRLYWYRQTLGQGPEFLTYFQNEAQLEKSRLLSDRFSAERPKGSFSTLEIQRTEQGDSAMYLCASSRTSGRETQYFGPGTRLLVL.

The count of this clone is one. This chain connects TRBV7-2 to TRBJ2-4; 7 positions agree with TRBD1. The CDR3 length is 16 residues. Germline CDR1 SGHTA, CDR2 FQGNSA. V was pared by 1 base and J by 0 bases, with 3 bases of the junction left unmatched. CDR3: CASSLGTGVAKNIQYF. The CDR3 DNA reads TGTGCCAGCAGCTTAGGGACAGGAGTAGCCAAAAACATTCAGTACTTC. The whole variable domain, remainder taken from reference TRBV7-2 and TRBJ2-4, is GAGVSQSPSNKVTEKGKDVELRCDPISGHTALYWYRQSLGQGLEFLIYFQGNSAPDKSGLPSDRFSAERTGGSVSTLTIQRTQQEDSAVYLCASSLGTGVAKNIQYFGAGTRLSVL.

The chain joins TRBV5-6 to TRBJ2-7, with D unresolved. The V gene's germline CDR1 is SGHDT and CDR2 YYEEEE. CDR3 length: 11 residues. V was cut by 3 bases and J by 3 bases, with 4 bases left in between. CDR3 in DNA: TGTGCCAGCAGCTCTTACTACGAGCAGTACTTC. This translates into CASSSYYEQYF.

The chain employs TRBV4-3 and TRBJ2-5, with TRBD2 matching over 9 bases. Trimming cost V 0 bases and J 5 bases; bases outside gene matches: 4. This CDR3 spans 15 amino acids. Looked up from germline, CDR1 is LGHNA and CDR2 is YSLEER. CDR3 coding DNA: TGCGCCAGCAGCCAAGATTGGGCGGGAGGGGAGACCCAGTACTTC. It is translated as CASSQDWAGGETQYF.

The CDR3 DNA follows: TGTGCCAGCAGCTGGGGGACAGCTACTAACTATGGCTACACCTTC. It specifies CASSWGTATNYGYTF. V usage is TRBV5-6 and J usage is TRBJ1-2; 7 nucleotides align to TRBD1. Per the germline V gene, CDR1 is SGHDT and CDR2 is YYEEEE. Trimming cost V 3 bases and J 0 bases; bases outside gene matches: 5. The CDR3 has 15 residues.

The rearrangement uses TRBV27 and TRBJ2-7; possible D gene TRBD1, 5 bases. Trimming removed 2 bases at V and 4 bases at J, with 15 bases between. This CDR3 spans 15 amino acids. Germline V CDR1 and CDR2: MNHEY, SMNVEV (reference sequence). This CDR3 reads CASSLAGNSAYEQYF. CDR3 DNA sequence: TGTGCCAGCAGTTTAGCAGGGAACTCCGCGTACGAGCAGTACTTC.

The chain links TRBV12-2 to TRBJ2-7; the D call TRBD2 from the table was never checked on the DNA. TRBV12-2 constitutes a pseudogene. This CDR3 has 19 amino acids. CDR3 sequence (DNA): TGTGCAAGTCGCTTAGCGTCGAGTATCGGGACGGGGGAATGTTACGAGCAGTACTTC. The encoded protein is CASRLASSIGTGECYEQYF.

This chain links TRBV23-1 with TRBJ1-6, with D tentatively TRBD1 (6 bases). TRBV23-1 counts as an open reading frame of uncertain function. This CDR3 spans 16 amino acids. V gave up 2 bases and J gave up 6 bases, with 14 bases separating them. CDR3 DNA: TGCGCCAGCAGTCAACCGCGGGGGCGACGTAATTCACCCCTCCACTTT. It specifies CASSQPRGRRNSPLHF.

The table lists this clone with a count of one. The chain recombines TRBV6-5 with TRBJ2-5, with D perhaps TRBD2 (6 bases). The V gene's germline CDR1 is MNHEY and CDR2 SVGAGI. Deletions cut 0 bases from V and 5 bases from J, with 10 bases between. The CDR3 has 14 amino acids. CDR3 region: CASSYSRGGETQYF. CDR3 bases: TGTGCCAGCAGTTACTCGAGAGGAGGGGAGACCCAGTACTTC.

The chain recombines TRBV6-5 with TRBJ2-7; D gene uncertain. V lost 2 bases and J lost 6, with 17 bases in between. Germline V lookup: CDR1 MNHEY, CDR2 SVGAGI. This CDR3 comprises 15 residues. CDR3 in DNA: TGTGCCAGCAGTTACGGTCTATCCGCGCAACGCGAGCAGTACTTC. Amino acids: CASSYGLSAQREQYF.

This chain joins TRBV29-1 and TRBJ2-3; maybe TRBD1 (5 bases). Per germline, CDR1 SQVTM and CDR2 ANQGSEA. V was shortened by 7 bases and J by 2 bases, with 10 bases between the two germline ends. The CDR3 runs to 12 residues. The CDR3 region is CSAVTDTDTQYF. The CDR3 nucleotides read TGCAGCGCTGTGACAGACACAGATACGCAGTATTTT.

V gene TRBV2 combines with J gene TRBJ2-3, with TRBD1 matching over 7 bases. V dropped 5 bases and J dropped 4; count of bases not matched to a gene: 6. The CDR3 is 14 residues long. Germline CDR1 SNHLY, CDR2 FYNNEI. This CDR3 reads CASSWDSSADTQYF. CDR3 DNA: TGTGCCAGCAGTTGGGACAGCTCCGCAGATACGCAGTATTTT.

This chain's CDR3 is CASSLSLAGADEQFF. In DNA, the CDR3 is TGTGCCAGCAGTTTATCCCTAGCGGGAGCTGATGAGCAGTTCTTC. The V and J genes are TRBV28 and TRBJ2-1; 10 bases line up with TRBD2. Trimming at V came to 1 base and at J to 8 bases, leaving 5 bases not matched to a gene. Germline assignment: CDR1 MDHEN and CDR2 SYDVKM. This CDR3 is 15 amino acids long.

J is TRBJ1-2 and V is TRBV19, with a weak D call TRBD1 (5 bases). Germline values: CDR1 LNHDA, CDR2 SQIVND (reference sequence). Trimming removed 6 bases from V and 8 bases from J, with 19 bases in between. The CDR3 is 14 amino acids. Here the CDR3 reads CASSLGTGARGYTF. In DNA, the CDR3 is TGTGCCAGTAGCCTAGGAACTGGGGCGAGGGGCTACACCTTC.

Concerning this clone itself: Other DNA sequences in the same sample also yield this CDR3. The rearrangement links TRBV27 to TRBJ1-1; 8 bases line up with TRBD1. Germline-derived CDR1 and CDR2 are MNHEY and SMNVEV (reference sequence). V was clipped by 6 bases and J by 1 base; unmatched bases: 1. The CDR3 runs 13 residues. This CDR3 is CASRDRANTEAFF. The CDR3 DNA reads TGTGCCAGCAGGGACAGGGCGAACACTGAAGCTTTCTTT.

This clone occurred once. The rearrangement links TRBV6-2 or TRBV6-3 to TRBJ2-5, with TRBD1 matching over 9 bases. Trimming removed 3 bases from V and 5 bases from J; junction bases left unmatched: 4. CDR1 is MNHEY, CDR2 SVGEGT, per germline. There are 14 residues in the CDR3. The CDR3 here is CASSYDRGGETQYF. The CDR3 DNA sequence: TGTGCCAGCAGTTATGACAGGGGGGGGGAGACCCAGTACTTC.

A remark on this clone: Distinct nucleotide sequences in the sample also encode this CDR3. The chain employs TRBV7-9 and TRBJ2-7, with 8 bases identical to TRBD2. Looked up from germline, CDR1 is SEHNR and CDR2 is FQNEAQ (reference sequence). This CDR3 region has 16 residues. J was trimmed by 3 bases and V by 5 bases; bases with no gene match: 12. CDR3 residues: CASSNSRDGGVYEQYF. CDR3 in DNA: TGTGCCAGCAGCAACTCTAGGGACGGGGGGGTCTACGAGCAGTACTTC.

V and J are TRBV19 and TRBJ1-2; 8 bases match TRBD1. Germline V CDR1 and CDR2: LNHDA, SQIVND (reference sequence). The V gene end was trimmed by 6 bases and the J gene end by 4 bases; junction bases not matched to a gene: 7. The CDR3 contains 14 residues. The CDR3 loop is CASRQGVGGYGYTF. The DNA of the CDR3 is TGTGCCAGTAGACAGGGGGTAGGCGGCTATGGCTACACCTTC.

Here the CDR3 DNA reads TGTGCCAGCAGCCAAGATGTGGCGGGGAACTATGGCTACACCTTC. This encodes CASSQDVAGNYGYTF. V usage is TRBV3-1 (or the pseudogene TRBV3-2) and J usage is TRBJ1-2; no reliable D call. Germline lookup yields CDR1 LGHDT and CDR2 YNNKEL (reference sequence). This CDR3 is 15 amino acids long. The V and J ends lost 0 bases and 2 bases respectively, with 10 bases between them.

This chain connects TRBV5-4 to TRBJ2-7; D possibly corresponds to TRBD2 (6 bases). The CDR3 runs to 15 residues. V dropped 4 bases and J dropped 7 bases, with 21 bases sitting between them. Germline CDR1 is SGHNT and CDR2 is YYREEE (reference sequence). The CDR3 region has the DNA TGTGCCAGCAGCCGCCGGGGGACTGAGGCGGTGGAGCAGTACTTC. This codes for CASSRRGTEAVEQYF. Using reference TRBV5-4 and TRBJ2-7 for the parts outside the CDR3, the full variable domain is ETGVTQSPTHLIKTRGQQVTLRCSSQSGHNTVSWYQQALGQGPQFIFQYYREEENGRGNFPPRFSGLQFPNYSSELNVNALELDDSALYLCASSRRGTEAVEQYFGPGTRLTVT.

V and J are TRBV6-5 and TRBJ1-2; D ambiguous. Trimming removed 6 bases from V and 6 bases from J, with 11 bases in between. The CDR3 runs 12 residues. Germline CDR1 reads MNHEY; CDR2 reads SVGAGI. CDR3 in amino acids: CASRVLPDGYTF. In DNA form, the CDR3 reads TGTGCCAGCAGGGTCTTACCGGATGGCTACACCTTC.

The chain employs TRBV5-1 and TRBJ1-4, with 8 bases that match TRBD1. The CDR3 runs to 16 residues. Germline CDR1 reads SGHRS; CDR2 reads YFSETQ. V dropped 0 bases and J dropped 8; count of bases not matched to a gene: 9. The CDR3 nucleotides read TGCGCCAGCAGCTTGGCCCCAGGGGGCGCTGGGGAAAAACTGTTTTTT. Its translation: CASSLAPGGAGEKLFF.

The V call is TRBV30, the J call TRBJ1-2; 9 bases match TRBD1. V shed 5 bases and J 4 bases; nucleotides not matched to a gene: 14. The CDR3 spans 16 residues. Germline values: CDR1 GTSNPN, CDR2 SVGIG (reference sequence). In DNA, the CDR3 is TGTGCCTGGCGCCGGGACAGGGCCTCGACTATCTATGGCTACACCTTC. Protein sequence: CAWRRDRASTIYGYTF.

The gene calls are TRBV28 and TRBJ1-1, with D uncertain. Trimming took 0 bases from V and 6 from J, leaving 5 bases between them. Per the germline V gene, CDR1 is MDHEN and CDR2 is SYDVKM. This CDR3 has 12 amino acids. DNA of the CDR3: TGTGCCAGCAGTTTATGGGCGGCTGAAGCTTTCTTT. Translation gives CASSLWAAEAFF.

This clone has a handful of counts. The chain is built from TRBV9 and TRBJ2-7, with a possible D match to TRBD2 (5 bases). This CDR3 has 13 amino acids. CDR1 and CDR2 from the germline V gene are SGDLS and YYNGEE. The V and J ends lost 3 bases and 7 bases respectively, with 14 bases between them. CDR3 region: CASSGGAVEEQYF. CDR3 DNA: TGTGCCAGCAGCGGCGGAGCGGTTGAAGAGCAGTACTTC.

V usage is TRBV9 and J usage is TRBJ2-3; 8 bases match TRBD2. The CDR3 has 15 amino acids. The V and J ends lost 4 bases and 6 bases, in that order; junction bases with no gene match: 10. Germline V gene sequence: CDR1 SGDLS, CDR2 YYNGEE. The CDR3 reads CASSTDGRAMDTQYF. The DNA for the CDR3 is TGTGCCAGCAGCACAGACGGGAGGGCAATGGATACGCAGTATTTT.

The chain uses TRBV7-3 and TRBJ2-3; tentative D call: TRBD1 (6 bases). The CDR3 runs to 15 residues. Trimming left V 3 bases short and J 3 bases short, with 13 bases between. Germline V gene lookup returns CDR1 SGHTA and CDR2 FQGTGA. CDR3 DNA: TGTGCCAGCAGCTTCAGGGGTTCCGTGACAGATACGCAGTATTTT. Residues: CASSFRGSVTDTQYF.

This clone has only one observation. The genes are TRBV7-9 and TRBJ1-1; unclear D gene. The V gene's germline CDR1 is SEHNR and CDR2 FQNEAQ (reference sequence). This CDR3 region has 15 residues. The V and J ends lost 5 bases and 2 bases respectively, with 15 bases between them. Here the CDR3 DNA reads TGTGCCAGCAGCGCGACACTTGAACCAAACACTGAAGCTTTCTTT. Translation gives CASSATLEPNTEAFF.